This T cell receptor (beta chain) was recorded in a study of shared clonotypes between healthy human individuals (dated by TCRdb to 2019 to 2021). With regard to the full study: A couple of women and a few men aged 18 to 49 years were included in the cohort. To increase sequencing depth and limit assay-specific biases, TCR repertoire library preparation and sequencing were carried out by different laboratories using diverse techniques. Per donor, three plates each were used for CD4 naive and CD4 memory, two for CD8 naive, and one for CD8 memory. Leukapheresis yielded between about 0.94 and 8.9 billion PBMCs per donor. The study deeply sequenced blood TCR repertoires of several healthy adults to estimate repertoire size and the extent of clonotype sharing between individuals. Study-level results and caveats: Naive subsets generally had larger estimated clonotype richness than memory subsets did. Based on pairwise subsampling, the degree of clonotype sharing among donors was expected to be affected by sequencing depth. Approximately 4.8% of naive CD4, 3.5% of naive CD8, roughly 2.5% of memory CD4, and more than 0.35% of memory CD8 clonotypes were shared across several donors. Clonotypes shared by all four sorted-subset donors showed higher generation probabilities than non-shared clonotypes. The genetic and exposure-history diversity represented was limited by the small number of donors. Even with the large sequencing depth, rarefaction of the sorted-subset datasets indicated that sequencing was incomplete. Sampling was restricted to blood, and TCR repertoires in tissue are likely to differ from TCR repertoires in blood.

The donors were healthy, HIV-negative adults with no recently reported acute infections or vaccinations. Every donor was a Caucasian adult residing in Nashville, Tennessee, USA. CD4+ T cells were enriched by magnetic negative selection; naive cells were then positively selected on CD45RA, and the negative fraction formed the memory subset. Blood was obtained by leukapheresis, after which PBMCs were separated by Ficoll-Histopaque density gradient centrifugation and cryopreserved in liquid nitrogen vapor phase. Purity and quantity of every magnetically sorted T cell population were checked by analytical flow cytometry. Genomic DNA was isolated from each sorted fraction and quantified by UV absorbance on a Nanodrop 2000c. Concerning this clone: There is no known antigen for this receptor. No base quality information exists; no much larger clone differs at one position.

The CDR1 and CDR2 encoded by the germline V gene are MNHNS and SASEGT. CDR3 length: 10 amino acids, cysteine to phenylalanine. Here the CDR3 DNA is all that survives: 30 bases in frame from base 1. Relative to germline, V is 6 bases shorter and J is 3 bases shorter, with 3 bases between their ends. Using the deep immunoSEQ assay, TCR CDR3 regions were amplified from genomic DNA by multiplex PCR. Extracted genomic DNA from each cell subset was distributed evenly across all wells of several immunoSEQ 96-well plates, and each plate was treated as a replicate. For sorted subsets, each replicate PCR was loaded with 200 to 250 ng genomic DNA, equivalent to approximately 33,000 T cell genomes. Purified libraries were quantified with a Qubit 3.0 fluorometer, sized on a Bioanalyzer 2100, and re-quantified with the KAPA Library Quantification kit. A separate single-read 150-cycle Illumina NextSeq 550 flow cell was used to sequence each immunoSEQ 96-well plate. As for how the authors treated the data: The immunoSEQ output contained only junctional sequences without quality scores, so filtering could not match that applied to full-length reads. Sequences were annotated with PyIR, a Python wrapper for IgBLAST v1.9, using IMGT germline references to assign V/J genes and CDR3. Reads were filtered out if the reads had weak V/J assignments (E-value above 1e-6), no CDR3, stop codons, out-of-frame junctions, or ambiguous translated residues. V3J clonotypes were defined as sequences sharing the same inferred V gene, J gene, and CDR3 amino acid sequence. The percentage overlap between two repertoires was calculated by dividing the number of shared unique clonotypes by the size of the smaller repertoire. RTK rarefaction, the Chao1 estimator, and Recon v2.1 estimates of unobserved clonotypes were used to assess repertoire richness. For all TCRbeta clonotypes obtained by the gDNA method from four donors, generation probabilities were computed with OLGA. TCRdb took over this immuneACCESS table, retaining in-frame rearrangements with V and J assigned. Such tables are incomplete; in checked studies, under half of the missing clones stem from an unresolved V gene, and the remainder is unexplained. V, J and clone size are taken as reported in that table, and D and trimming were inferred from the DNA itself. This sample comprises 1.4 million to 1.5 million clones, 96% of them detected only once. The top ten clonotypes cover 1.2% of the sample.

The V gene is TRBV6-1 and the J gene is TRBJ2-7; no D gene is confidently identified. The sample comprised naive CD4+ T cells sorted from blood. The cell subset or site label of this sample denotes: CD45RA+ positively selected. The receptor's source is a man between 25 and 39 years old in good health. The base sequence is TGTGCCAGCAGGAACTACGAGCAGTACTTC. This is translated as CASRNYEQYF.